Listed here are 2 T cell receptor beta chains from one sample, sequenced in a study of cytomegalovirus exposure and HLA in healthy donors. The table came from immunoSEQ multiplex PCR; TCRdb's copy has only in-frame clones and leaves some out. The sample comprises tens of thousands of clones, around 94% of which are singletons, and around 3.5% rests with the top ten. Source material: PBMCs. The receptors come from a woman aged 18-29 years in good health and CMV-seropositive.

This rearrangement joins TRBV5-1 to TRBJ2-7; 10 bases match TRBD1. The CDR3 loop spans 15 amino acids. The germline V gene has CDR1 SGHRS and CDR2 YFSETQ. V trimming: 5 bases; J trimming: 2 bases; junction bases outside the gene matches: 7. CDR3 nucleotide sequence: TGCGCCAGCAGTCCGGACAGGGGGAAAGCCTACGAGCAGTACTTC. It is translated as CASSPDRGKAYEQYF.

The chain uses TRBV2 and TRBJ1-5; D remains unclear. This CDR3 comprises 13 residues. The V and J ends lost 4 bases and 2 bases respectively, with 6 bases between them. Germline CDR1 reads SNHLY; CDR2 reads FYNNEI. In nucleotides, the CDR3 is TGTGCCAGCAGTGGGCAGGGCAATCAGCCCCAGCATTTT. This translates into CASSGQGNQPQHF. The full variable domain, with the rest looked up from reference TRBV2 and TRBJ1-5, is EPEVTQTPSHQVTQMGQEVILRCVPISNHLYFYWYRQILGQKVEFLVSFYNNEISEKSEIFDDQFSVERPDGSNFTLKIRSTKLEDSAMYFCASSGQGNQPQHFGDGTRLSIL.